The 24 T cell receptor beta chains below come from one sample, sequenced in a study of regulatory T cells in long-lasting Graves disease. The TCR beta library used iRepertoire HTBI primers with Arm-PCR amplification of CDR3. Using its own MiXCR run on the multiplex PCR reads, TCRdb lists one record per CDR3 protein. The sample has about 520,000 distinct CDR3 sequences, around 11% seen once. The time point was: newly diagnosed GD, antithyroid drugs for less than 3 months. PBMC-derived RNA was used for the TCR library. These data also formed part of another study, on T cells in Graves' hyperthyroidism and ophthalmopathy.

This material consisted of peripheral blood mononuclear cells (PBMCs), taken at new diagnosis, from a patient treated with antithyroid drugs. The receptors here all came from a woman aged 25-40 years with Graves disease.

In its sample, this clonotype was seen many times. This sequence joins TRBV2 and TRBJ2-1; no firm D call. The CDR3 covers 16 residues. CDR1 SNHLY and CDR2 FYNNEI come from the germline V gene. The ends were cut back, 3 bases at V and 4 bases at J, with 16 bases in the middle. The CDR3 sequence is CASSERTWFRYNEQFF. The CDR3 DNA reads as TGTGCCAGCAGTGAGAGAACGTGGTTCCGGTACAATGAGCAGTTCTTC.

This clonotype was seen at least ten times. This rearrangement joins TRBV27 to TRBJ2-7; perhaps TRBD1 as D (6 bases). The V end lost 5 bases, the J end lost 3 bases, and 17 bases lay between the germline ends. This CDR3 region has 15 residues. Germline assignment: CDR1 MNHEY and CDR2 SMNVEV (reference sequence). The CDR3 here is CASSTRTVFGYEQYF. For the CDR3, the DNA is TGTGCCAGCAGTACGAGGACAGTTTTTGGCTACGAGCAGTACTTC.

In DNA form, the CDR3 reads TGTGCCAGCAGCCAAGTGGTCGAGAGAGAGACCCAGTACTTC. Its translation: CASSQVVERETQYF. The V call is TRBV3-1, the J call TRBJ2-5; D uncertain. Trimming took 1 base from V and 4 from J, leaving 10 bases between them. The germline gives CDR1 LGHDT, CDR2 YNNKEL (reference sequence). CDR3 length: 14 residues.

This clonotype occurred a few times. This sequence joins TRBV7-9 and TRBJ2-6; 9 bases align to TRBD1. J lost 4 bases, V lost 4 bases, and 5 bases had no gene match. The CDR3 length is 16 residues. Germline V gene sequence: CDR1 SEHNR, CDR2 FQNEAQ (reference sequence). CDR3 nucleotides: TGTGCCAGCAGCTCTTACAGGGGGCTCGGGGCCAACGTCCTGACTTTC. Its translation: CASSSYRGLGANVLTF.

The chain employs TRBV29-1 and TRBJ2-5; D possibly matches TRBD1 or TRBD2 (5 bases each). Trimming pared 4 bases from V and 0 bases from J, leaving 12 bases between. Germline CDR1 reads SQVTM; CDR2 reads ANQGSEA. The CDR3 runs to 14 residues. DNA for the CDR3: TGCAGCGTTGTCCGCAGGGAGTACCAAGAGACCCAGTACTTC. This encodes CSVVRREYQETQYF.

Here the CDR3 DNA reads TGTGCCAGCAGCCATAGTTTAGTCGCCGGGGAGCTGTTTTTT. It is translated as CASSHSLVAGELFF. The chain is built from TRBV3-1 and TRBJ2-2; no clear D gene. Germline values: CDR1 LGHDT, CDR2 YNNKEL (reference sequence). The CDR3 is made up of 14 amino acids. V was trimmed by 3 bases and J by 6 bases, leaving 11 bases between them.

This clonotype was detected ten times or more. The chain joins TRBV7-8 to TRBJ2-2; D is possibly TRBD2 (6 bases). The CDR3 covers 15 residues. CDR1 is SGHVS and CDR2 is FQNEAQ in the germline V gene. The V end lost 2 bases, the J end lost 4 bases, and 11 bases lay between the germline ends. In nucleotides, the CDR3 is TGTGCCAGCAGCTTATTCGGGGGTGGCACCGGGGAGCTGTTTTTT. This encodes CASSLFGGGTGELFF. Supplemented by reference TRBV7-8 and TRBJ2-2, the full variable domain reads GAGVSQSPRYKVAKRGQDVALRCDPISGHVSLFWYQQALGQGPEFLTYFQNEAQLDKSGLPSDRFFAERPEGSVSTLKIQRTQQEDSAVYLCASSLFGGGTGELFFGEGSRLTVL.

The chain recombines TRBV9 with TRBJ2-2; 7 bases are shared with TRBD2. J was trimmed by 7 bases and V by 4 bases; bases with no gene match: 7. The CDR3 is 14 residues long. Looked up from germline, CDR1 is SGDLS and CDR2 is YYNGEE. The CDR3: CASSPGGNLGELFF. DNA for the CDR3: TGTGCCAGCAGCCCCGGGGGGAACCTCGGGGAGCTGTTTTTT.

This clonotype was detected ten times or more. CDR3 sequence: CSVDEGAGGPGELFF. CDR3 DNA sequence: TGCAGCGTTGACGAGGGAGCGGGAGGGCCCGGGGAGCTGTTTTTT. The chain is built from TRBV29-1 and TRBJ2-2; 10 nucleotides match TRBD2. With 3 bases clipped from V and 6 bases from J, the junction kept 7 bases outside the gene matches. CDR1 and CDR2 (germline): SQVTM, ANQGSEA. This CDR3 region has 15 residues.

This chain connects TRBV6-1 to TRBJ2-2, with 10 bases aligning to TRBD2. Germline trimming cut 6 bases from V and 7 bases from J; bases unmatched to any gene: 20. Germline V gene data show CDR1 as MNHNS and CDR2 as SASEGT. The CDR3 totals 19 residues. This CDR3 is CASSHAPGGLAGELGELFF. The DNA of the CDR3 is TGTGCCAGCAGCCACGCCCCCGGAGGGCTAGCGGGAGAACTCGGGGAGCTGTTTTTT.

This chain uses TRBV19 with TRBJ2-1; D possibly uses TRBD1 or TRBD2 (5 bases each). The ends were cut back, 3 bases at V and 8 bases at J, with 14 bases in the middle. The germline V gene encodes CDR1 LNHDA and CDR2 SQIVND (reference sequence). This CDR3 contains 14 residues. The CDR3, as DNA: TGTGCCAGTAGTATCCCCGGGACCGCGGATGAGCAGTTCTTC. Its translation: CASSIPGTADEQFF.

This clonotype was observed many times. This chain links TRBV7-3 with TRBJ2-1; TRBD1 aligns across 10 bases. The CDR3 has 15 residues. Germline V CDR1 and CDR2: SGHTA, FQGTGA. J was trimmed by 5 bases and V by 5 bases; bases with no gene match: 6. The CDR3 reads CASSRTGTGDNEQFF. DNA of the CDR3: TGTGCCAGCAGCAGGACCGGGACAGGGGACAATGAGCAGTTCTTC.

This clonotype has more than one count but fewer than ten. CDR3 in amino acids: CASSPNRGTGELFF. The CDR3 DNA reads as TGTGCCAGCAGCCCGAACAGGGGCACCGGGGAGCTGTTTTTT. This chain uses TRBV7-9 with TRBJ2-2; 7 bases are a match to TRBD1. This CDR3 has 14 amino acids. Germline trimming cut 5 bases from V and 4 bases from J; bases unmatched to any gene: 4. CDR1 and CDR2 from the germline V gene are SEHNR and FQNEAQ (reference sequence).

This clonotype was seen many times. This rearrangement joins TRBV12-3 or TRBV12-4 to TRBJ1-1; D is undetermined. The V end was cut by 2 bases, the J end by 1 base, with 14 bases between. The CDR3 consists of 16 residues. CDR3 sequence (DNA): TGTGCCAGCAGTTTATTATGGGCCACAACGAACACTGAAGCTTTCTTT. This sequence encodes CASSLLWATTNTEAFF.

This clonotype was detected ten times or more. J is TRBJ2-3 and V is TRBV27; a possible D gene is TRBD1 (6 bases). Trimming pared 5 bases from V and 1 base from J, leaving 10 bases between. The CDR3 sequence is 14 residues long. The germline CDR1 and CDR2 sequences are MNHEY and SMNVEV (reference sequence). CDR3 bases: TGTGCCAGCAGTCCCCGACAGGGCACAGATACGCAGTATTTT. It is translated as CASSPRQGTDTQYF.

This clonotype was observed many times. As DNA, the CDR3 is TGCAGTGCTAGAGACCCGGACAGGGGGAACACCGGGGAGCTGTTTTTT. Translating gives CSARDPDRGNTGELFF. The V call is TRBV20-1, the J call TRBJ2-2, with 9 bases lining up with TRBD1. Unmatched junction bases numbered 3, after V lost 0 bases and J lost 1 base. Per germline, CDR1 DFQATT and CDR2 SNEGSKA (reference sequence). This CDR3 comprises 16 residues.

This clonotype occurred many times. This chain joins TRBV3-1 and TRBJ1-1; 8 bases are shared with TRBD1. Germline lookup yields CDR1 LGHDT and CDR2 YNNKEL (reference sequence). This CDR3 region has 15 residues. Unmatched junction bases numbered 6, after V lost 2 bases and J lost 4 bases. CDR3: CASSQPTTGATEAFF. Written as DNA, the CDR3 is TGTGCCAGCAGCCAACCTACGACAGGGGCCACTGAAGCTTTCTTT. Full variable domain (missing parts from reference TRBV3-1 and TRBJ1-1): DTAVSQTPKYLVTQMGNDKSIKCEQNLGHDTMYWYKQDSKKFLKIMFSYNNKELIINETVPNRFSPKSPDKAHLNLHINSLELGDSAVYFCASSQPTTGATEAFFGQGTRLTVV.

This clonotype has at least ten counts. The J gene is TRBJ2-7, the V gene TRBV28; D may correspond to TRBD1 or TRBD2 (5 bases each). The germline V gene encodes CDR1 MDHEN and CDR2 SYDVKM. Trimming left V 6 bases short and J 1 base short, with 16 bases between. The CDR3 covers 15 residues. CDR3 sequence (DNA): TGTGCCAGCAGCCTAGAGGGGCGCGTTTCCTACGAGCAGTACTTC. Protein product: CASSLEGRVSYEQYF.

This clonotype was detected many times. V gene TRBV28 combines with J gene TRBJ2-1, with D possibly being TRBD2 (6 bases). Between the trimmed V and J ends, which lost 3 bases and 6 bases, there was a span of 15 bases. This CDR3 is 15 amino acids long. Germline V CDR1 and CDR2: MDHEN, SYDVKM. The CDR3 spells CASSLYGSRGNEQFF. The CDR3, as DNA: TGTGCCAGCAGTTTGTACGGGAGCCGGGGCAATGAGCAGTTCTTC.

This clonotype was observed a few times. J is TRBJ1-5 and V is TRBV6-1, with 10 bases that match TRBD1. With 3 bases clipped from V and 3 bases from J, the junction kept 5 bases outside the gene matches. CDR1 MNHNS and CDR2 SASEGT come from the germline V gene. The CDR3 spans 16 residues. The CDR3 DNA reads as TGTGCCAGCAGTGACCCGGGACAGGGGTTCAATCAGCCCCAGCATTTT. Translated, it gives CASSDPGQGFNQPQHF.

This clonotype was seen more than once but under ten times. The gene calls are TRBV25-1 and TRBJ2-7; tentatively, D is TRBD2 (6 bases). Germline CDR1 reads MGHDK; CDR2 reads SYGVNS. V lost 4 bases and J 7 bases, leaving 14 bases between the germline ends. The CDR3 contains 13 residues. The CDR3 is CASSVSPAGEQYF. As DNA, the CDR3 is TGTGCCAGCAGTGTAAGCCCGGCGGGAGAGCAGTACTTC.

The chain couples TRBV20-1 to TRBJ2-7, with a weak D call TRBD2 (5 bases). Germline V gene data show CDR1 as DFQATT and CDR2 as SNEGSKA (reference sequence). V was cut by 3 bases and J by 4 bases, with 16 bases left in between. The CDR3 loop spans 14 amino acids. This CDR3 reads CSASPGMNRYEQYF. The CDR3 coding sequence is TGCAGTGCTAGCCCGGGAATGAACCGTTACGAGCAGTACTTC.

The V gene is TRBV10-2, the J gene TRBJ2-1, with 7 bases aligning to TRBD2. V was clipped by 7 bases and J by 0 bases; unmatched bases: 6. The CDR3 runs to 15 residues. The germline gives CDR1 WSHSY, CDR2 SAAADI. CDR3 protein: CASIVGGSSYNEQFF. The CDR3 region has the DNA TGCGCCAGCATCGTGGGAGGGAGCTCCTACAATGAGCAGTTCTTC.

This clonotype was seen only a few times. This chain links TRBV19 with TRBJ2-1, with 9 positions matching TRBD1. Germline V lookup: CDR1 LNHDA, CDR2 SQIVND (reference sequence). CDR3 length equals 15 residues. V lost 0 bases and J lost 7; bases outside the gene matches: 4. The DNA for the CDR3 is TGTGCCAGTAGTATAGACCGGGACAGGGTAAATGAGCAGTTCTTC. Its protein product is CASSIDRDRVNEQFF.